This is a list of T cell receptor beta chains from one sample in a study of shared clonotypes between healthy human individuals. TCRdb's copy holds only in-frame clones and misses some; the assay was immunoSEQ multiplex PCR. The sample has more than 80,000 clones; around two thirds are singletons. Specimen: memory CD8+ T cells sorted from blood. The receptors originated from a man younger than 40 in good health. CDR3s include the opening cysteine and the closing phenylalanine or tryptophan. A D gene is named only where the DNA matches it firmly. The size of a clone is reported for some rows only, either as once, few or many, or as a class for expanded clones.

many,TRBJ2-3,15,TRBV6-4,TRBD2,CASSEGTSGTDTQYF,TGTGCCAGCAGTGAGGGGACTAGCGGGACAGATACGCAGTATTTT
NA,TRBJ1-2,13,TRBV14,NA,CASSQEFNYGYTF,TGTGCCAGCAGCCAAGAATTTAACTATGGCTACACCTTC
NA,TRBJ2-4,15,TRBV19,NA,CASSIERLAKNIQYF,TGTGCCAGTAGTATAGAACGGCTAGCCAAAAACATTCAGTACTTC
few,TRBJ2-7,13,TRBV4-2,NA,CASSQGETAEQYF,TGTGCCAGCAGCCAAGGAGAGACTGCCGAGCAGTACTTC
NA,TRBJ2-2,17,TRBV11-2,NA,CASSLPSLTANTGELFF,TGTGCCAGCAGCTTACCGTCACTTACTGCGAACACCGGGGAGCTGTTTTTT
many,TRBJ1-1,13,TRBV27,NA,CASSPLLNTEAFF,TGTGCCAGCAGTCCGTTACTGAACACTGAAGCTTTCTTT
NA,TRBJ2-1,15,TRBV7-6,TRBD1,CASSLSGGTGGEQFF,TGTGCCAGCAGCTTAAGCGGCGGGACAGGAGGAGAGCAGTTCTTC
once,TRBJ2-1,15,TRBV11-2,NA,CASSFGGDWDNEQFF,TGTGCCAGCAGCTTCGGCGGGGATTGGGACAATGAGCAGTTCTTC
few,TRBJ2-1,15,TRBV4-3,NA,CASSHTLSRGNEQFF,TGCGCCAGCAGCCATACTCTATCTCGAGGTAATGAGCAGTTCTTC
few,TRBJ2-7,16,TRBV10-1,TRBD2,CASSPGGTDPYYEQYF,TGCGCCAGCAGTCCGGGGGGGACGGACCCTTACTACGAGCAGTACTTC
NA,TRBJ2-3,15,TRBV5-1,NA,CASSLALQYTDTQYF,TGCGCCAGCAGCTTGGCTCTACAGTACACAGATACGCAGTATTTT
NA,TRBJ1-1,13,TRBV25-1,NA,CASSEFSTAEAFF,TGTGCCAGCAGTGAATTCTCCACCGCTGAAGCTTTCTTT
NA,TRBJ1-5,14,TRBV27,TRBD1,CASSRGQGVQPQHF,TGTGCCAGCAGCCGGGGACAGGGAGTTCAGCCCCAGCATTTT
NA,TRBJ2-2,18,TRBV29-1,NA,CSVEDYVGPDPNTGELFF,TGCAGCGTTGAAGATTACGTCGGACCGGACCCGAACACCGGGGAGCTGTTTTTT
NA,TRBJ1-1,15,TRBV5-1,NA,CASSLEPGMNTEAFF,TGCGCCAGCAGCTTGGAGCCGGGCATGAACACTGAAGCTTTCTTT
NA,TRBJ2-1,16,TRBV7-8,TRBD2,CASRRSSGIQRNEQFF,TGTGCCAGCAGACGAAGTAGCGGGATCCAACGCAATGAGCAGTTCTTC
NA,TRBJ2-2,17,TRBV6-4,TRBD2,CASSPGLAGHGAGELFF,TGTGCCAGCAGTCCCGGACTAGCGGGACACGGGGCCGGGGAGCTGTTTTTT
NA,TRBJ1-5,13,TRBV4-1,NA,CASSRIPRQPQHF,TGCGCCAGCAGCAGAATCCCGCGACAGCCCCAGCATTTT
once,TRBJ2-1,15,TRBV30,NA,CAWSVGGGGLDEQFF,TGTGCCTGGAGTGTTGGTGGGGGAGGACTTGATGAGCAGTTCTTC
few,TRBJ2-1,17,TRBV7-9,TRBD2,CASSTLASGIDQDEQFF,TGTGCCAGCAGCACGCTGGCTAGCGGGATAGATCAAGATGAGCAGTTCTTC
NA,TRBJ2-3,14,TRBV7-3,TRBD2,CASSFGLAGDTQYF,TGTGCCAGCAGCTTTGGGCTAGCGGGAGATACGCAGTATTTT
NA,TRBJ2-5,16,TRBV9,TRBD1,CASSPEDRGLRETQYF,TGTGCCAGCAGCCCCGAGGACAGGGGGCTTCGGGAGACCCAGTACTTC